This T cell receptor beta chain emerged from a study of CD8+ T cells in alopecia areata. Extracted RNA was reverse transcribed, and the resulting cDNA served as sequencing template. Sequencing was performed with immunoSEQ multiplex PCR; in TCRdb, only in-frame clones are kept and a portion is missing. The profile shows 110,000 or so clones, approximately 58% of them singletons. CDR1 is GTSNPN and CDR2 is SVGIG in the germline V gene (reference sequence). Trimming stripped 3 bases from V and 2 bases from J, with 6 bases between. This CDR3 is 12 amino acids long. Source material: CD4+ T cells sorted from blood. The chain uses TRBV30 and TRBJ2-3; the D is unclear. The source is a human donor in good health. CDR3 sequence reads: CAWRAVTDTQYF. Here the CDR3 DNA reads TGTGCCTGGAGGGCCGTCACAGATACGCAGTATTTT.